Presented here are 4 T cell receptor beta chains from one specimen sequenced in a study of CD8+CD57+ T cells in acquired aplastic anemia. All patients picked for sequencing had shown, by flow cytometry, an expansion of CD8+CD57+ cells. TCR beta VDJ and CDR3 were profiled, and genomic DNA was the template. TCRdb redid the calling of the reads with MiXCR, one entry per CDR3 protein. This table holds 150,000 to 200,000 distinct CDR3 sequences, about 45% found once. The source material was sorted CD4+, CD8+, or CD8+CD57+ T cells (not recorded which) from PBMCs. The receptors were gathered from a human donor with aplastic anemia.

The rearrangement links TRBV15 to TRBJ2-1; D unresolved. V lost 8 bases to trimming and J lost 2 bases, with 13 bases between them. The CDR3 sequence is 14 residues long. Germline V gives CDR1 LNHNV, CDR2 YYDKDF (reference sequence). CDR3 in amino acids: CATSLGGTYNEQFF. The CDR3 nucleotides are TGTGCCACCTCCCTAGGCGGAACCTACAATGAGCAGTTCTTC.

This clonotype was counted once. This may come from a read error, since a much larger clone is one base off. The J gene is TRBJ2-2, the V gene TRBV6-4; D not certain. This CDR3 has 13 amino acids. Trimming shortened V by 2 bases and J by 7 bases, and 8 bases separated the two germline ends. CDR1 is MRHNA, CDR2 SNTAGT, per germline. The CDR3 nucleotides read TGTGCCAGCAGTGACGGCGACGGCGGGGAGCTGTTTTTT. It codes for CASSDGDGGELFF.

The chain carries TRBV5-8 and TRBJ2-2; 7 nucleotides align to TRBD1. With V trimmed by 3 bases and J by 4 bases, 6 bases remained unmatched. This CDR3 contains 15 residues. Germline CDR1 and CDR2: SGHTS and YDEGEE. CDR3 in amino acids: CASSWGGQVTGELFF. CDR3 nucleotide sequence: TGTGCCAGCAGCTGGGGTGGACAGGTCACCGGGGAGCTGTTTTTT.

Many counts were recorded for this clonotype. The chain links TRBV20-1 to TRBJ1-2; D perhaps matches TRBD1 (5 bases). V lost 3 bases and J 5 bases, leaving 13 bases between the germline ends. CDR1 is DFQATT and CDR2 is SNEGSKA in the germline V gene (reference sequence). This CDR3 region has 13 residues. This CDR3 reads CSASRRREYGYTF. The CDR3 DNA reads as TGCAGTGCTAGTAGGCGCAGGGAATATGGCTACACCTTC.